This TCR beta chain was captured by sequencing in a study of neurological immune-mediated disorders (dated by TCRdb to between 2018 and 2021). Study-wide context: Among the 34 multiple sclerosis patients, relapsing-remitting MS was present in some 31 and secondary progressive MS was present in 3. The study compared peripheral blood TCR-beta repertoires of HTLV-I-associated myelopathy (HAM/TSP) patients, multiple sclerosis patients and healthy controls using UMI-based sequencing. The roughly 99 TCR-beta libraries covered PBMC samples along with longitudinal samples, technical triplicates, and paired sorted CD4+ and CD8+ T-cell subsets. Longitudinal HAM/TSP and healthy donors had 3 time-points each (about 3-45 month intervals). The cohort included approximately 68 subjects: about 15 with HAM/TSP, around 35 with multiple sclerosis, and around 20 healthy controls. The study at large found these results: In phylogenetic analysis, the repertoires of 18 of 34 MS patients grouped into a cluster of related CDR3 sequences, which suggests a possible signature at the repertoire level. The MS cluster was not associated with any clinical or MRI features, and the authors stated that larger cohorts are needed. No identical CDR3 amino acid sequences were shared among expanded clones across subjects, suggesting private TCR-beta repertoires in all groups. TCR clonal expansion was highest in HAM/TSP patients and lowest in MS patients, with MS patients falling below even healthy controls.

cDNA synthesis used template-switch 5'RACE with a primer carrying a 10-nucleotide random unique molecular identifier tagging each TCR transcript. Each sequencing run produced over 180 million TCR-beta sequences covering 15-18 subjects. The RNeasy kit was used for extraction of total RNA. TCR-beta VDJ regions were amplified with primers for the TCR constant region and the 5'RACE anchor, using the KAPA Real-time Library Amplification kit. Sample indexes and Illumina adaptors were added in a first PCR, and a second PCR then increased library yield. After Ampure bead purification, the roughly 650 bp TCR product was size-selected on a 2% E-gel SizeSelection system. Before pooling, library quality was assessed on a Bioanalyzer, concentration was determined with Qubit, and library quantification was performed with the Kapa Library Quantification kit. Paired-end 2 x 150 bp sequencing of the libraries was performed on an Illumina HiSeq 2500. To increase sequence diversity, roughly 24-30% phiX was spiked into each library pool. Regarding the original processing steps: Quality-filtered reads were processed with the UMI-based MiGEC pipeline, and over 90% of raw TCR sequences were removed by the MiGEC pipeline during error correction. VDJ genes were aligned to IMGT germline references, and each clonotype was defined by a unique CDR3 amino acid sequence together with V-J genes. Clonal expansion, Shannon diversity and CDR3 relatedness were evaluated with VDJtools (CalcPairwiseDistances, ClusterSamples), while phylogenetic trees were built in CLCbio workbench. Clones with at least 8 unique UMIs were defined as expanded, with this threshold being based on coefficient-of-variation modelling across technical triplicates. TCRdb took the public reads, trimmed them with fastp at Q25, ran MiXCR for clone calling and kept in-frame beta chains. Rows are unified per CDR3 protein, each entry keeping the most common DNA and genes. The V and J calls were determined by TCRdb, not by the authors. Within this sample are about 81,000 distinct CDR3 sequences, with 4.3% of them counted one time only. The ten largest clonotypes hold approximately 5.8% of the sample.

This sample's time point label indicates: longitudinal time-point 3. For unsorted PBMC libraries, 2 million PBMCs were used after storage in RNAlater at -80 degrees C until RNA extraction. Multiple sclerosis patients were enrolled in a US clinical protocol evaluating disease progression by magnetic resonance imaging. Peripheral blood underwent Ficoll-Hypaque density gradient centrifugation to isolate PBMCs, which were then cryopreserved in liquid nitrogen. This clonotype was recorded a few times. Its recognized antigen is unknown. Base qualities are missing; no much larger clone stands one base away. The sequencing input was PBMCs. The clonotype originates from a woman in her fifties or sixties with multiple sclerosis.

The DNA sequence is as follows: TGTGCCAGCTCACCACTTCCCGGGCCCACCGGCGACTACGAGCAGTACTTC. Translated, this gives CASSPLPGPTGDYEQYF. Recombination joined TRBV18 with TRBJ2-7, with the D gene too uncertain to name. CDR1 and CDR2 are drawn from the germline V gene: KGHSH, LQKENI. The CDR3 starts with the cysteine, ends with the phenylalanine, and has 17 residues. This entry keeps only the CDR3 DNA: 51 bases, framed from base 1. The trim is 1 base for V and 3 bases for J, with a gap of 19 bases between the germline ends.